This TCR beta chain was obtained from a study of blood T cell repertoires in COVID-19. Produced via immunoSEQ multiplex PCR; TCRdb's table is partial and in-frame only. The sample consists of 400,000 to 500,000 clones, roughly 88% of them appearing once. Specimen: PBMCs or T cells enriched from blood (not recorded which). The clonotype was recovered from a woman between 18 and 29 years old who had been exposed to COVID-19.

The CDR3 protein is CASSLSVGTGGYEQYF. The CDR3 DNA follows: TGTGCCAGCAGTTTAAGCGTGGGGACAGGGGGCTACGAGCAGTACTTC. The V call is TRBV28, the J call TRBJ2-7; TRBD1 matches 11 bases. Trimming at V came to 2 bases and at J to 3 bases, leaving 6 bases not matched to a gene. Looked up from germline, CDR1 is MDHEN and CDR2 is SYDVKM. The CDR3 loop spans 16 amino acids.